This entry concerns a single T cell receptor (beta chain). This sample was taken from a study of T-cell reconstitution after alpha-beta-depleted transplantation in children. Preparation of the TCRbeta library used unique molecular identifiers. TCRdb ran MiXCR on the PCR reads and lists one entry per CDR3 protein. The sample has 500,000 to 600,000 distinct CDR3 sequences, roughly 27% seen once. This CDR3 is 17 amino acids long. V gave up 5 bases and J gave up 0 bases, with 15 bases separating them. CDR1 SGHRS and CDR2 YFSETQ come from the germline V gene. The sequence was collected from a boy under two years old with Wiskott-Aldrich syndrome, due to receive a stem cell transplant. Sequencing used PBMCs, obtained before TCRalphabeta/CD19-depleted stem cell transplant. The J gene is TRBJ2-6, the V gene TRBV5-1; a possible D gene is TRBD2 (6 bases). The CDR3 region has the DNA TGCGCCAGCAGGGCCCGACTAGACTACTCTGGGGCCAACGTCCTGACTTTC. It encodes CASRARLDYSGANVLTF.